This T cell receptor (beta chain) derives from a study of blood T cells in healthy people across ages. General study results and limits: When set beside aged donors, long-lived donors presented more naive CD4+ cells and higher diversity.

At least 7 million PBMCs were isolated per sample. A sample-barcoded 5' primer and a J-beta primer mix were used in a second PCR of roughly 7 to 11 cycles. The template-switch adaptor was a 5' adaptor with 12 random nucleotides. It tagged each cDNA molecule. In TCRdb, the 5' RACE reads were re-called with MiXCR into one record per CDR3 protein. Among about a million distinct CDR3 sequences listed, about 51% were seen once. The CDR3 contains 17 residues. The germline CDR1 and CDR2 sequences are SGHTA and FQGTGA. Trimming removed 4 bases from V and 4 bases from J; junction bases left unmatched: 13. Comment on this clonotype: Its specificity is not known.

V gene TRBV7-3 combines with J gene TRBJ2-3; TRBD2 aligns across 8 bases. The sample consisted of blood. The TCR comes from a woman aged 55-75 years in good health. CDR3 in amino acids: CASSSRRPGLGSDTQYF. The CDR3 bases are TGTGCCAGCAGCTCCCGACGGCCGGGACTAGGGTCAGATACGCAGTATTTT. The full variable domain, in which reference TRBV7-3 and TRBJ2-3 provide the parts outside the CDR3, is GAGVSQTPSNKVTEKGKYVELRCDPISGHTALYWYRQSLGQGPEFLIYFQGTGAADDSGLPNDRFFAVRPEGSVSTLKIQRTERGDSAVYLCASSSRRPGLGSDTQYFGPGTRLTVL.